Sequencing of this T cell receptor beta chain was carried out in a study of OX40 agonist ivuxolimab in advanced cancers. From germline, CDR1 is MNHNY and CDR2 SVGAGI (reference sequence). This CDR3 spans 14 amino acids. Trimming stripped 6 bases from V and 2 bases from J, with 14 bases between. The protocol was immunoSEQ multiplex PCR, while the TCRdb copy is restricted to in-frame clones and leaves out a portion. The table shows 20,000 to 30,000 clones, with around 80% occurring only once. The sample consisted of CD4+ or CD8+ T cells sorted from blood, taken in a trial of the OX40 agonist ivuxolimab. The receptor was derived from an adult with an advanced solid tumor such as melanoma, head and neck, liver or kidney cancer. The V call is TRBV6-6, the J call TRBJ2-7, with D possibly being TRBD2 (6 bases). The CDR3: CASRTTSRAYEQYF. CDR3 nucleotide sequence: TGTGCCAGCAGAACAACTAGCAGGGCCTACGAGCAGTACTTC.